The present TCR beta chain was sequenced within a study of cytomegalovirus exposure and HLA in healthy donors. Across the whole study: Genetic ancestry analysis placed around four fifths of the approximately 390 donors that were genotyped in the Caucasian-associated cluster.

Overall study findings and caveats: Analyzed later, most CMV-associated TCR beta chains appeared HLA-restricted. Later analysis indicated greater clonal expansion among HLA-associated TCR beta chains than among equally common other chains.

Use of 60 Vbeta and 13 Jbeta primers characterized the PCR. Profiled with immunoSEQ multiplex PCR; TCRdb holds only in-frame clones, not every one. The data contain 140,000 or so clones, about 80% of them singletons. Remarks on this clone: Its antigen is undetermined.

V was clipped by 6 bases and J by 7 bases, with 12 bases between them. Looked up from germline, CDR1 is MNHNY and CDR2 is SVGAGI (reference sequence). This CDR3 spans 12 amino acids. There were likely unrecorded immune exposures, though donors were nominally healthy when sampled. Sequencing was carried out using PBMCs. The TCR was taken from a young woman in good health and CMV-seropositive. The chain joins TRBV6-6 to TRBJ1-2, with D possibly matching TRBD1 (6 bases). CDR3 loop: CASRFTGSGYTF. CDR3 bases: TGTGCCAGCAGGTTCACAGGGAGTGGCTACACCTTC.